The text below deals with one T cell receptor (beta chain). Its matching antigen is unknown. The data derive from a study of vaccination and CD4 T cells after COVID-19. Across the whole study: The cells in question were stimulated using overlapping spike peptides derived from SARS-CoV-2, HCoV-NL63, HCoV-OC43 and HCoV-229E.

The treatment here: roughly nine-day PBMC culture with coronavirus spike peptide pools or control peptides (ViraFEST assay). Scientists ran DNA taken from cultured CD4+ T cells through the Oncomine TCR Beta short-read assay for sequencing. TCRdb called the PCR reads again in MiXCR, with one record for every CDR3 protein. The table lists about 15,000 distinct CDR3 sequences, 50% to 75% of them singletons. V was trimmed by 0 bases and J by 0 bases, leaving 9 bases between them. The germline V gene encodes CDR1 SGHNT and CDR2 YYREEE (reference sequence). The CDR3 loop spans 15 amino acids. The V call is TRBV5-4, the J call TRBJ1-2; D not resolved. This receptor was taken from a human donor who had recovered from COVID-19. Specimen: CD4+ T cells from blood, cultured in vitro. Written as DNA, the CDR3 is TGTGCCAGCAGCTTGGAACCGGACCCTAACTATGGCTACACCTTC. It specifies CASSLEPDPNYGYTF.